This T cell receptor (beta chain) appears in the sequencing data of a study of cytomegalovirus exposure and HLA in healthy donors. General study results and limits: Per published accounts, TCR beta sequences correctly predicted the HLA-A and HLA-B alleles of most subjects. Associated with HLA alleles at 0.05 false discovery rate in a later analysis were 16,951 TCR beta sequences.

As concerns this clone: Its cognate antigen is unknown.

The germline gives CDR1 SNHLY, CDR2 FYNNEI. With V trimmed by 10 bases and J by 3 bases, 23 bases remained unmatched. CDR3 length equals 19 residues. In the PCR, 60 Vbeta and 13 Jbeta primers were used. Sequencing used immunoSEQ multiplex PCR; TCRdb keeps in-frame clones, though not all of them. The sample has around 200,000 clones, and its top ten clones hold 0.79%. V is TRBV2 and J is TRBJ2-1; 8 bases fit TRBD2. The TCR comes from a woman under 30 in good health and CMV-seropositive. Sequencing input: PBMCs. The DNA for the CDR3 is TGTGCCATAAGGGGGAAAGCGGGAGCGACCCGGGGCGTCTACAATGAGCAGTTCTTC. It codes for CAIRGKAGATRGVYNEQFF.